This passage covers 23 T cell receptor beta chains from one sample sequenced in a study of monozygotic twins with inflammatory bowel disease. TCRdb reanalyzed the 5' RACE reads and collapses them to one entry per CDR3 protein, without DNA. The listing contains 90,000 to 110,000 distinct CDR3 sequences. Sequenced material: blood. The receptors originated from a human donor with ulcerative colitis or Crohn's disease, or a healthy co-twin of an affected twin (not recorded which).

The chain joins TRBV11-2 to TRBJ2-1; TCRdb selects TRBD2, and the lack of DNA leaves this call unchecked. Germline V gives CDR1 SGHAT, CDR2 FQNNGV. This CDR3 spans 18 amino acids. The CDR3 loop is CASSLVPASGSDGNEQFF.

Here the CDR3 reads CASSLIPFNTVF. The chain employs TRBV5-5 and TRBJ1-1. CDR1 is SGHKS and CDR2 is YYEKEE in the germline V gene (reference sequence). CDR3 length equals 12 residues.

This chain joins TRBV7-2 and TRBJ2-3. This CDR3 is built from 13 residues. CDR1 and CDR2 (germline): SGHTA, FQGNSA. The CDR3 here is CASSFQLDDTQYF. The full variable domain, rest sourced from reference TRBV7-2 and TRBJ2-3, is GAGVSQSPSNKVTEKGKDVELRCDPISGHTALYWYRQSLGQGLEFLIYFQGNSAPDKSGLPSDRFSAERTGGSVSTLTIQRTQQEDSAVYLCASSFQLDDTQYFGPGTRLTVL.

V usage is TRBV7-9 and J usage is TRBJ2-5; the TCRdb call, TRBD2, lacks DNA for checking. There are 14 residues in the CDR3. CDR1 is SEHNR, CDR2 FQNEAQ, per germline (reference sequence). The CDR3 protein is CASSATSGAETQYF.

The chain uses TRBV14 and TRBJ2-7. Germline CDR1 and CDR2: SGHDN and FVKESK. The CDR3 runs to 14 residues. The CDR3 loop reads CASSQIPLGYEQYF.

The chain has TRBV29-1 and TRBJ2-2; TCRdb outputs TRBD1, but without DNA this stays unchecked. The CDR3 has 13 amino acids. Per germline, CDR1 SQVTM and CDR2 ANQGSEA. The CDR3 here is CSVREPDTGELFF.

The chain links TRBV7-3 to TRBJ2-1; absent DNA, TCRdb's TRBD2 call cannot be checked. Per the germline V gene, CDR1 is SGHTA and CDR2 is FQGTGA. CDR3 size: 15 residues. The CDR3 loop reads CASSLLAGAFNEQFF.

This chain connects TRBV3-1 to TRBJ2-3; checking the TCRdb D call of TRBD2 is not possible without DNA. This CDR3 is built from 14 residues. From germline, CDR1 is LGHDT and CDR2 YNNKEL (reference sequence). The CDR3: CASSLSGRPDTQYF.

CDR3 region: CASSFMRQGETEAFF. This chain uses TRBV5-4 with TRBJ1-1; TCRdb outputs TRBD1, but without DNA this stays unchecked. Germline values: CDR1 SGHNT, CDR2 YYREEE (reference sequence). The CDR3 is 15 amino acids.

The chain uses TRBV7-2 and TRBJ2-1; no DNA is available, so the TRBD1 call from TCRdb remains unchecked. The CDR3 has 21 amino acids. Per the germline V gene, CDR1 is SGHTA and CDR2 is FQGNSA. The CDR3 region is CASSLARGAAHLTGSDNEQFF.

This chain uses TRBV10-3 with TRBJ2-7; TCRdb's assignment of TRBD1 cannot be checked, as there is no DNA. CDR1 ENHRY and CDR2 SYGVKD come from the germline V gene. The CDR3 runs to 13 residues. This CDR3 reads CAISGQGPYEQYF.

This chain uses TRBV7-3 with TRBJ1-2; TCRdb reports TRBD1, a call that lacks DNA to check it against. The CDR3 contains 16 residues. The germline gives CDR1 SGHTA, CDR2 FQGTGA. CDR3 amino acids: CASSLTGTVSPRGYTF.

The chain employs TRBV20-1 and TRBJ2-1; TCRdb outputs TRBD1, but without DNA this stays unchecked. This CDR3 has 13 amino acids. Germline assignment: CDR1 DFQATT and CDR2 SNEGSKA (reference sequence). The CDR3 loop is CSARAGIYNEQFF.

V is TRBV5-5 and J is TRBJ2-1. The CDR3 loop spans 13 amino acids. Germline V lookup: CDR1 SGHKS, CDR2 YYEKEE (reference sequence). The CDR3 spells CASSLPSYNEQFF.

The V and J genes are TRBV7-2 and TRBJ2-5; TCRdb's D call, TRBD1, is unchecked because there is no DNA. This CDR3 spans 15 amino acids. Per the germline V gene, CDR1 is SGHTA and CDR2 is FQGNSA. The CDR3 sequence: CASSLDTGEGETQYF.

The V call is TRBV4-1, the J call TRBJ2-7. The CDR3 loop spans 14 amino acids. Germline lookup yields CDR1 MGHRA and CDR2 YSYEKL. CDR3: CASSYDRGSMEQYF.

This rearrangement joins TRBV12-3 or TRBV12-4 to TRBJ2-1; TCRdb gives TRBD1 as the D gene, but with no DNA this cannot be confirmed. This CDR3 has 15 residues. The CDR3 reads CASSLAGQGLNEQFF.

The gene calls are TRBV12-3 or TRBV12-4 and TRBJ2-5; the D call of TRBD2 rests on TCRdb alone, since no DNA is present to check it. CDR3 length: 13 residues. The CDR3 region is CASNRGLGETQYF.

The genes are TRBV2 and TRBJ2-7. The germline V gene encodes CDR1 SNHLY and CDR2 FYNNEI. The CDR3 has 16 amino acids. The CDR3 protein is CASSENGQGDTYEQYF.

The chain employs TRBV7-4 and TRBJ2-1; no DNA is available, so the TRBD2 call from TCRdb remains unchecked. CDR1 SGHVT and CDR2 SQSDAQ come from the germline V gene. This CDR3 comprises 19 residues. CDR3 sequence: CASSPRRASGRGLSNEQFF.

The chain carries TRBV6-5 and TRBJ2-5; TCRdb selects TRBD1, and the lack of DNA leaves this call unchecked. Germline V gives CDR1 MNHEY, CDR2 SVGAGI. The length of the CDR3 is 15 residues. This CDR3 is CASSSLRGPAETQYF.

The V call is TRBV7-9, the J call TRBJ2-5; TCRdb names TRBD1, which stays unverified in the absence of DNA. From germline, CDR1 is SEHNR and CDR2 FQNEAQ (reference sequence). CDR3 length: 14 residues. CDR3 residues: CASSTAGTSETQYF. The whole variable domain, filled in from reference TRBV7-9 and TRBJ2-5, reads DTGVSQNPRHKITKRGQNVTFRCDPISEHNRLYWYRQTLGQGPEFLTYFQNEAQLEKSRLLSDRFSAERPKGSFSTLEIQRTEQGDSAMYLCASSTAGTSETQYFGPGTRLLVL.

CDR3 protein: CSAELSYEQYF. J is TRBJ2-7 and V is TRBV20-1. This CDR3 region has 11 residues. CDR1 and CDR2 (germline): DFQATT, SNEGSKA (reference sequence).